A single sample gave rise to the 5 T cell receptor beta chains below, sequenced in a study of somatic mutations in cytotoxic T cells in rheumatoid arthritis (dated by TCRdb to about 2017). Library method: the immunoSEQ multiplex PCR assay. The table comes from immuneACCESS by way of TCRdb, which keeps in-frame sequences with V and J called. Part of the clones is missing from these tables; in studies checked, under half for an unresolved V gene and the rest for unknown reasons. A total of about 6,700 clones appear in this sample, roughly 75% of them only once. In total, the top ten clones hold 30% to 45% of the sample. Sequenced sample: CD8+ T cells sorted from blood. Receptors originate from a woman aged 60-75 years in good health.

This clone was detected only a few times. V is TRBV6-1 and J is TRBJ1-2; D is perhaps TRBD1 (5 bases). Between the trimmed V and J ends, which lost 6 bases and 4 bases, there was a span of 18 bases. The CDR3 is 15 residues long. Germline CDR1 MNHNS, CDR2 SASEGT. CDR3 sequence: CASRGPQTGLYGYTF. DNA for the CDR3: TGTGCCAGCAGGGGGCCCCAAACAGGTCTCTATGGCTACACCTTC.

As for this clone: A far larger clone is only one base removed, so a read error is likely. The genes are TRBV28 and TRBJ2-1; 8 positions match TRBD2. This CDR3 is built from 15 residues. Germline CDR1 MDHEN, CDR2 SYDVKM. The CDR3 is CASRPGGVSFNEQFF. The CDR3 DNA is TGTGCCAGCAGGCCCGGGGGGGTCTCCTTCAATGAGCAGTTCTTC.

This chain links TRBV9 with TRBJ1-2; 7 positions match TRBD1. The CDR3 length is 15 residues. Trimming cost V 4 bases and J 1 base; bases outside gene matches: 7. Germline assignment: CDR1 SGDLS and CDR2 YYNGEE. The CDR3 coding sequence is TGTGCCAGCAGCATCGCGGGGACAGATAACTATGGCTACACCTTC. Translated, it gives CASSIAGTDNYGYTF.

The chain couples TRBV21-1 to TRBJ1-2; the table calls TRBD1, which could not be checked here. TRBV21-1 is given as a pseudogene. CDR3 length: 12 residues. The CDR3 bases are TGTGCCAGCACCCCGGACAGGTATGGCTACACCTTC. Translating gives CASTPDRYGYTF.

The chain joins TRBV4-2 to TRBJ2-1, with a weak D call TRBD1 (5 bases). V lost 0 bases and J 8 bases, leaving 8 bases between the germline ends. The CDR3 covers 13 residues. Germline V CDR1 and CDR2: LGHNA, YNFKEQ. CDR3: CASSQDWGHEQFF. In DNA form, the CDR3 reads TGTGCCAGCAGCCAAGATTGGGGCCATGAGCAGTTCTTC.